The entry below gives a single T cell receptor beta chain sequence along with its context. This clone has just a few counts. The antigen it recognizes is unknown. No base quality values were provided; no much bigger clone lies one nucleotide off. In total, approximately 690 healthy bone marrow donors made up the cohort. At the time of sampling, all cohort members were nominally healthy, though unrecorded immune exposures were likely present. The donor tested CMV seronegative and was one of the 352 seronegative cohort members. Each donor provided a peripheral blood sample, and peripheral blood mononuclear cells were used for TCR beta sequencing. Genomic DNA was extracted from the blood cell samples with the Qiagen DNeasy Blood Extraction Kit. The data belong to a study of cytomegalovirus exposure and HLA in healthy donors (dated by TCRdb to the late 2010s). Background on the whole study: In an earlier analysis of 587 of the donors, about 270 Gb of sequence data and 117 million unique TCR beta sequences from 180 million or so T cells were reported. Of the roughly 400 genotyped donors, roughly 80% fell in the genetic ancestry cluster associated with self-reported Caucasian donors. In an earlier analysis of several hundred of the donors, high-throughput TCR beta sequencing was used to judge whether each TCR beta V gene segment behaved as functional or pseudogenic. The study was designed to test whether signatures of past pathogen exposure could be identified by cataloging public T cell receptors. About five DR-DQ haplotypes were treated as single units for association and clustering because of strong linkage in the cohort. Donor age, sex, ethnicity and CMV serostatus were compiled together with the repertoire data. The later analysis used no new phenotypic data to find candidate immune exposures, relying instead on TCR beta sequences and their occurrence across donors. Both class I and class II loci were covered by HLA typing, at four-digit resolution. Besides the first cohort of 666 subjects, a separate validation cohort made up of about 120 different subjects was used. Around 300 gigabases of sequencing data and approximately 85 million unique TCR sequences were included in an early release covering roughly 600 HLA-typed donors. The study used immunosequencing to profile the T cell repertoires of approximately 630 subjects and linked those repertoires to cytomegalovirus serostatus. Every discovery cohort repertoire had been produced on one sequencing platform. To predict cytomegalovirus infection status, the study brought together high-throughput TCR immunosequencing, statistical association of individual TCRs with disease status, and machine learning. Across about 370 genotyped donors of the cohort, an average of about 220,000 unique TCR beta nucleotide sequences per donor were sequenced, and around 20% of those sequences were non-productive. The number of donors typed differed by locus, with 629-630 for A, B, C, DRB1 and DQB1, 522 for DQA1, 606 for DPA1, and some 440 for DPB1. To study patterns of TCR occurrence, a later analysis re-analyzed previously published TCR beta repertoires from 700 or so donors and added high-resolution HLA genotyping. A later genetic analysis used genome-wide SNP genotypes for about 65% of the roughly 670 donors, treating that subset as a discovery cohort.

Overall results and qualifications from the work: In an earlier analysis of approximately 600 of the donors, most TCR beta V segments were observed in productive rearrangements about 87% or about 30% of the time, broadly matching IMGT annotations. According to a later analysis, TCR association rates differed among HLA loci, with DRB1 alleles showing the most associated TCRs and HLA-C alleles showing the fewest. In the study, about 150 TCR beta chains were listed as associated with cytomegalovirus. Sequencing depth was assumed to be roughly uniform across donors in the presence/absence analyses, though that assumption may not hold. In a later analysis, several top co-occurrence clusters were reported to appear linked to parvovirus B19, influenza, CMV and Epstein-Barr virus. In a later analysis, 15,000 to 20,000 TCR beta sequences were associated with specific HLA alleles at a false discovery rate of 0.05. Three of the identified cytomegalovirus-associated TCR beta chains were confirmed in vitro to be specific for cytomegalovirus antigens. The authors suggested that the approach could potentially be extended to other disease states and immunological phenotypes. Because HLA typing was unavailable for some donors at each locus, only the typed subset was used in association tests. Compared with equally common non-associated chains, HLA-associated TCR beta chains in a later analysis were more clonally expanded and had lower generation probabilities. A further reported finding was that TCR beta sequences accurately predicted the HLA-A and HLA-B alleles for most subjects in the first cohort. A group of highly shared sequence variants was considered likely to be a technical artifact of the sequencing pipeline. The only immune exposure information available for the cohort was CMV serostatus. About 15 rarely observed V segments, including chromosome 9 orphons, were excluded from the earlier analysis of approximately 500 of the donors because counts were too low. A later genetic analysis reported fewer N-insertions in productive TCRs among donors in an Asian-associated ancestry cluster than the approximately 700-donor mean. In this cohort, only TCR beta chains were sequenced, and detectable features were limited by the absence of alpha or paired-chain data. Some IMGT-functional V segments, including TRBV6-2 and TRBV6-3, could not be distinguished by the 87-base-pair reads and were therefore excluded. Most CMV-associated TCR beta chains appeared to be HLA-restricted in a later analysis, and the HLA associations seemed to be driven largely by CMV exposure. Most TCR sequences were observed very rarely across donors, whereas some public TCRs were present in many individuals. Strong co-occurrence of HLA alleles, especially DR and DQ, made assigning TCR associations to individual alleles difficult. The classifier was reported to diagnose cytomegalovirus status with high specificity and sensitivity in both the original cohort and the validation cohort. Linkage disequilibrium might explain the correlated functional status among segregating V segments, but an unknown experimental factor could not be excluded. A later genetic analysis associated a missense DCLRE1C variant with V-gene and J-gene trimming of TCR beta chains, and an independent cohort replicated the association.

CDR1 and CDR2 are drawn from the germline V gene: MNHEY, SVGAGI. The germline V end is reduced by 9 bases and the J end by 4 bases; junction bases left unmatched: 6. Inclusive of the bounding cysteine and phenylalanine, the CDR3 is 13 residues long. The kept DNA is CDR3 alone, 39 bases in frame from the first base. Libraries came from the immunoSEQ multiplex PCR assay. A mixture of 60 forward primers for TCR Vbeta segments and 13 reverse primers for TCR Jbeta segments was used in the multiplex PCR. The CDR3 region of rearranged TCR beta genes was amplified from genomic DNA by a multiplex PCR assay. On the Illumina HiSeq System, the amplified TCR beta libraries were sequenced as 87-base-pair reads. The original methods were these. A later analysis tallied around 87 million unique TCR beta chains across the 600 to 700 repertoires, and roughly 11 million of those chains were shared by two or more donors. To remove PCR and sequencing errors, raw reads were error-corrected and collapsed into unique sequences using a nearest-neighbor algorithm that merged closely related sequences. CDR3 sequences were aligned to IMGT reference sequences to assign V, D and J gene segments. For a sequence to be retained, a match of at least six nucleotides to both a V gene segment and a J gene segment was required. Rearrangements were classified as productive when the CDR3 lacked stop codons and remained in frame with V and J, and all other rearrangements were classified as non-productive. Following IMGT convention, CDR3 was defined as the stretch from the second conserved V-encoded cysteine to the conserved J-encoded phenylalanine. Sequences without an unambiguous match to a single V gene segment were excluded from the earlier analysis of about 600 of the donors. An earlier analysis of some 500 of the donors classified V segments as functional when productive rearrangements were above 56.7% and as segregating when the standard deviation between donors was above 5%. A statistical classification framework was developed to diagnose cytomegalovirus status using the catalog of TCR beta chain sequences. A later analysis assigned V and J genes by comparing TCR nucleotide sequences with IMGT/GENE-DB human TR gene sequences. Using the TCRdist pipeline, a later analysis assigned CDR3 sequences along with most-parsimonious VDJ recombination scenarios. In a later analysis, each TCR beta chain was defined by its CDR3 amino acid sequence together with its V-gene family, and reads without a unique V-gene family were excluded. A later analysis removed 592 highly shared, low-generation-probability nucleotide sequences to deal with suspected cross-contamination and a sequencing artifact. In a later analysis, a clonal expansion index for each public chain was calculated from normalized within-repertoire ranks of inferred template counts. In a later analysis, generation probabilities were computed using a VDJ recombination model fitted to out-of-frame rearrangements, and the results were checked against IGoR. In a later analysis, TCR-TCR, TCR-HLA and TCR-CMV co-occurrence was scored with hypergeometric tests, and a repertoire-size bias correction was applied to TCR pairs. False discovery rates were estimated in a later analysis by permuting HLA or CMV assignments 20 times. A later analysis grouped co-occurring TCRs with DBSCAN, adding TCRdist sequence similarity when clustering within HLA-allele-positive subsets. Repertoires with fewer than 30,000 or more than 120,000 public chains, plus five repertoires with anomalous nucleotide sharing, were excluded from co-occurrence clustering. In its TCRdb copy, this immuneACCESS table keeps in-frame sequences only and misses some clones. Where compared with another copy, unresolved V genes explain less than half of these, and the others have no known cause. That table gives V, J and clone size, and the DNA gave D and trimming. This sample has 150,000 to 200,000 clones in its table, and over 75% of those were observed once. The ten largest clonotypes hold 3% to 3.5% of the sample.

The rearrangement combines TRBV6-5 with TRBJ1-1; the junction holds 9 bases that match TRBD1. The clonotype comes from a female donor in good health and CMV-seronegative. The sample taken for sequencing was PBMCs. The CDR3 corresponds to CASKQGAGTEAFF. The DNA sequence is as follows: TGTGCCAGTAAACAGGGGGCTGGCACTGAAGCTTTCTTT.